The source of this T cell receptor (beta chain) is a study of blood T cell repertoires in COVID-19. For the study at large: COVID-19 samples from acute and convalescent phases originated in the United States, Italy and Spain. PBMCs, B-cell-depleted T cells, or T cells were the source of the cDNA or gDNA that made up the material.

CDR3 length: 11 residues. V lost 4 bases, J lost 8 bases, and 6 bases lay in between. Germline CDR1 MNHNY, CDR2 SVGAGI (reference sequence). As originally analysed: How many nucleated cells were present was estimated from reference gene primer amplification. Libraries were prepared by immunoSEQ multiplex PCR; TCRdb keeps only in-frame clonotypes and omits some of them. D and trimming were read from the DNA, whereas the V and J calls and clone size are those reported in that table. The table has tens of thousands of clones, around nine tenths seen once. The source material was peripheral blood. The rearrangement links TRBV6-6 to TRBJ2-1; D is unresolved. The TCR comes from a man aged 80 or over with acute or convalescent COVID-19. CDR3 in amino acids: CASSFGYEQFF. As DNA, the CDR3 is TGTGCCAGCAGTTTCGGGTATGAGCAGTTCTTC.